This T cell receptor beta chain comes out of a study of blood T cell repertoires in COVID-19. Which cohort a participant joined came from the clinical history participants gave. Sequencing used immunoSEQ multiplex PCR; TCRdb keeps in-frame clones, though not all of them. The sample consists of 150,000 or so clones, around 79% of them appearing once. Germline values: CDR1 LGHDT, CDR2 YNNKEL (reference sequence). The V gene lost 3 bases and the J gene lost 6 bases, with 17 bases spanning the gap. CDR3 length equals 15 residues. The chain carries TRBV3-1 (or the pseudogene TRBV3-2) and TRBJ1-1; perhaps TRBD1 as D (6 bases). Input material: PBMCs or T cells enriched from blood (not recorded which). The origin of this receptor is a man over 45 who had recovered from COVID-19. CDR3 residues: CASSHSDRFSSEAFF. The CDR3 DNA reads as TGTGCCAGCAGCCATTCTGACAGGTTCAGCTCTGAAGCTTTCTTT.